This TCR beta chain derives from a study of human T cells and chemical hapten exposure. Notes on the study in general: Once DPC sensitization occurred, TCRs above 1 in 1000 frequency showed no change.

V dropped 6 bases and J dropped 4; count of bases not matched to a gene: 7. The CDR3 has 14 residues. Germline values: CDR1 MNHEY, CDR2 SMNVEV (reference sequence). Unique molecular identifiers were attached to individual cDNA molecules during library preparation. Each CDR3 protein gets one entry after TCRdb re-called the RACE reads with MiXCR. Of roughly 43,000 distinct CDR3 sequences listed, around 4% were seen once; the top ten hold 5.6%. Time point indicated: healthy volunteer bleed at 6 weeks. It was from unfractionated whole blood that total RNA was extracted. Ten or more counts support this clonotype. Its antigen remains unidentified.

This TCR derives from a human donor in good health. Some clones in this sample may be carry-over from other donors' samples. The chain combines TRBV27 with TRBJ2-7; 9 nucleotides line up with TRBD1. Sequenced: whole blood. The CDR3 sequence is CASRVGTGLYEQYF. CDR3 coding DNA: TGTGCCAGCAGGGTCGGGACAGGGCTGTACGAGCAGTACTTC.